This T cell receptor (beta chain) comes out of a study of molecular identifiers for immune sequencing clone quantification. The study's findings and limits: Spike-in Jurkat TCR RNA from a single cell reportedly registered among one million naive cells.

At least ten counts were recorded for this clonotype. The antigen remains unidentified. After removal of 10 bases from V and 2 bases from J, the junction contained 7 bases not matched to a gene. The CDR3 extends over 15 amino acids. Germline V lookup: CDR1 ENHRY, CDR2 SYGVKD. TCRdb ran MiXCR on the PCR reads and lists one entry per CDR3 protein. The table has roughly 71,000 distinct CDR3 sequences, about 18% seen once; the top ten hold around 1.5%. The clonotype originates from a human donor in good health. Some libraries in this study had Jurkat cell RNA spiked in. The chain employs TRBV10-3 and TRBJ2-3, with 12 bases aligning to TRBD2. Sequencing was performed on naive CD8+ T cells from blood, with Jurkat cell RNA spiked in. Subset indicated: FACS-sorted CD8+CD4-CCR7+CD45RA+ naive T cells. The CDR3 DNA follows: TGTGCCACCTTTTGGACTAGCGGGGACACAGATACGCAGTATTTT. It is translated as CATFWTSGDTDTQYF.